The 14 T cell receptor beta chains below come from one sample, sequenced in a study of vaccination and CD4 T cells after COVID-19. At the Johns Hopkins FTIC core, DNA taken from cultured CD4+ T cells was sequenced by way of the Oncomine TCR Beta short-read assay. Using its own MiXCR run on the PCR reads, TCRdb lists one record per CDR3 protein. The repertoire consists of about 16,000 distinct CDR3 sequences, with roughly 60% occurring once and the leading ten covering 6.5% to 9%. Treatment described: 10-day PBMC culture with coronavirus spike peptide pools or control peptides (ViraFEST assay). No antigen is known for these receptors. Sequenced sample: CD4+ T cells from blood, cultured in vitro. The receptors were gathered from a human donor who had recovered from COVID-19.

This clonotype was seen a handful of times. The chain uses TRBV20-1 and TRBJ2-5; 7 bases match TRBD2. The CDR3 length is 15 residues. V lost 0 bases to trimming and J lost 2 bases; unmatched junction nucleotides: 6. Germline CDR1 is DFQATT and CDR2 is SNEGSKA (reference sequence). CDR3 residues: CSARDPQRGQETQYF. As DNA, the CDR3 is TGCAGTGCTAGAGATCCTCAGCGGGGTCAAGAGACCCAGTACTTC.

This clonotype showed up just a few times. The rearrangement links TRBV20-1 to TRBJ2-4; D is perhaps TRBD1 or TRBD2 (5 bases each). The V and J ends lost 7 bases and 0 bases respectively, with 7 bases between them. This CDR3 has 12 amino acids. CDR1 is DFQATT, CDR2 SNEGSKA, per germline (reference sequence). The CDR3, as DNA: TGCAGTGGGGGGTTAGCCAAAAACATTCAGTACTTC. Translating it yields CSGGLAKNIQYF.

The sample holds one count of this clonotype. This chain uses TRBV7-2 with TRBJ1-1, with a tentative D call TRBD1 (6 bases). V shed 4 bases and J shed 6 bases, with 18 bases lying between them. This CDR3 region has 15 residues. Germline CDR1 and CDR2: SGHTA and FQGNSA. The CDR3 spells CASSSRGVGVPEAFF. The CDR3 DNA is TGTGCCAGCAGCTCTAGGGGGGTAGGGGTTCCTGAAGCTTTCTTT.

This clonotype has just a few counts. The J gene is TRBJ1-5, the V gene TRBV20-1; D uncertain. The CDR3 spans 12 residues. V lost 0 bases, J lost 0 bases, and 0 bases lay in between. Germline V lookup: CDR1 DFQATT, CDR2 SNEGSKA (reference sequence). This chain's CDR3 is CSARDSNQPQHF. As DNA, the CDR3 is TGCAGTGCTAGAGATAGCAATCAGCCCCAGCATTTT.

Worth noting for this clonotype: A read error may account for a junction end that differs from germline. The chain employs TRBV24-1 and TRBJ1-1; a possible D gene is TRBD1 (6 bases). CDR3 length equals 12 residues. CDR1 is KGHDR, CDR2 SFDVKD, per germline. The CDR3 DNA reads TGTGCCACGAGTGGACAGCACACTGAAGCTTTCTTT. Its protein product is CATSGQHTEAFF.

CDR3: CASSKVGQGVQPQHF. The CDR3 DNA sequence: TGTGCCAGCAGCAAAGTGGGACAGGGGGTGCAGCCCCAGCATTTT. The rearrangement links TRBV21-1 to TRBJ1-5; no DNA check was done on the table's D call, TRBD1. TRBV21-1 is shown as a pseudogene. The CDR3 is made up of 15 amino acids.

The chain is built from TRBV15 and TRBJ2-5; 7 bases are a match to TRBD2. CDR3 length: 14 residues. CDR1 is LNHNV, CDR2 YYDKDF, per germline (reference sequence). Trimming took 5 bases from V and 2 from J; bases not matched to a gene: 5. CDR3 amino acids: CATSGDYTQETQYF. The DNA of the CDR3 is TGTGCCACCAGCGGGGACTATACTCAAGAGACCCAGTACTTC.

The chain employs TRBV20-1 and TRBJ1-4, with D hard to call. V lost 3 bases to trimming and J lost 4 bases, with 6 bases between them. Germline assignment: CDR1 DFQATT and CDR2 SNEGSKA (reference sequence). There are 12 residues in the CDR3. This chain's CDR3 is CSARLGNEKLFF. CDR3 coding DNA: TGCAGTGCTAGGTTAGGTAATGAAAAACTGTTTTTT.

The chain couples TRBV7-9 to TRBJ1-1, with 9 bases matching TRBD1. The CDR3 runs 17 residues. The ends lost 3 bases at V and 1 base at J; junction bases unmatched: 9. Germline values: CDR1 SEHNR, CDR2 FQNEAQ (reference sequence). CDR3 protein: CASSFLGQGPRNTEAFF. CDR3 sequence (DNA): TGTGCCAGCAGCTTCTTAGGACAGGGGCCTAGGAACACTGAAGCTTTCTTT.

The CDR3 bases are TGCGCCAGCAGCTTGTTAACAGGGAGCAATCAGCCCCAGCATTTT. Protein: CASSLLTGSNQPQHF. The chain is built from TRBV5-1 and TRBJ1-5, with a possible D match to TRBD1 (6 bases). From germline, CDR1 is SGHRS and CDR2 YFSETQ. The V end was cut by 1 base, the J end by 1 base, with 9 bases between. The CDR3 is 15 residues long.

J is TRBJ2-1 and V is TRBV2, with D perhaps assigned TRBD1 or TRBD2 (5 bases each). Per germline, CDR1 SNHLY and CDR2 FYNNEI. The CDR3 consists of 15 residues. V was cut by 4 bases and J by 2 bases, with 12 bases left in between. This CDR3 reads CASSGAGATYNEQFF. For the CDR3, the DNA is TGTGCCAGCAGTGGAGCCGGGGCGACCTACAATGAGCAGTTCTTC.

The rearrangement joins TRBV6-5 to TRBJ2-5; 7 nucleotides align to TRBD2. J was trimmed by 5 bases and V by 0 bases; bases with no gene match: 9. Germline V gives CDR1 MNHEY, CDR2 SVGAGI. The CDR3 length is 16 residues. CDR3 region: CASSYSATSLWETQYF. CDR3 DNA: TGTGCCAGCAGTTACTCAGCGACTAGCCTATGGGAGACCCAGTACTTC.

A few counts support this clonotype. This chain joins TRBV20-1 and TRBJ2-5; tentatively, D is TRBD1 (6 bases). CDR1 and CDR2 from the germline V gene are DFQATT and SNEGSKA (reference sequence). V was clipped by 3 bases and J by 3 bases, with 8 bases between them. This CDR3 has 12 amino acids. Here the CDR3 DNA reads TGCAGTGCTAGTCCAGGGGAAGAGACCCAGTACTTC. As protein: CSASPGEETQYF.

The chain employs TRBV20-1 and TRBJ2-7; D possibly corresponds to TRBD2 (6 bases). Trimming removed 0 bases at V and 0 bases at J, with 9 bases between. The CDR3 spans 14 residues. CDR1 and CDR2 (germline): DFQATT, SNEGSKA (reference sequence). Here the CDR3 DNA reads TGCAGTGCTAGAGAGCGGGGCCTCTCCTACGAGCAGTACTTC. It codes for CSARERGLSYEQYF.